This TCR beta chain stems from a study of OX40 agonist ivuxolimab in advanced cancers. Study information: Dose-escalation cases comprised hepatocellular carcinoma, melanoma, renal cell or head and neck cancer. Points from the study as a whole: Antigen specificity was not determined for the expanded peripheral T cells. Low normalized T-cell clonal expansion was additionally recorded for some nonresponders. The average count of expanded clones was higher among CD8+ T cells than among CD4+.

Notes on this clone: Antigen: not known.

The CDR3 totals 17 residues. V shed 6 bases and J shed 5 bases, with 25 bases lying between them. Germline-derived CDR1 and CDR2 are SNHLY and FYNNEI. Profiled with immunoSEQ multiplex PCR; TCRdb holds only in-frame clones, not every one. The repertoire includes more than 50,000 clones, 75% to 85% of them detected once, and 2% to 3% sits in the top ten. The source is an adult with an advanced solid tumor such as melanoma, head and neck, liver or kidney cancer. The sequenced sample was CD4+ or CD8+ T cells sorted from blood, obtained in a trial of the OX40 agonist ivuxolimab. The rearrangement joins TRBV2 to TRBJ1-2, with a tentative D call TRBD1 (5 bases). The CDR3 region has the DNA TGTGCCAGCAGCCTCAAGTCGGGGGGGGGAGTTCTTTATGGCTACACCTTC. Residues: CASSLKSGGGVLYGYTF.